A selection of T cell receptor beta chains follows, all from one sample in a study of T cells in Graves' hyperthyroidism and ophthalmopathy. TCRdb reprocessed the multiplex PCR reads with MiXCR, giving one entry per CDR3 protein. The table shows over 700,000 distinct CDR3 sequences, with roughly a sixth occurring only once. Sequencing was performed on blood. The receptors were gathered from a woman in her 50s with Graves' hyperthyroidism that later progressed to Graves' ophthalmopathy. Both conserved end residues are part of each CDR3. Each record gives: J gene, clone size, CDR3 length, D gene, V gene, CDR3 DNA, CDR3 protein. The D gene is left open where the match is weak. For some rows the clone size is stated as once, few or many, or as a class when expanded; others skip it.

TRBJ1-2	many	15	TRBD1	TRBV5-6	TGTGCCAGCAGCTTGTGGGACAGGGTTGTCTATGGCTACACCTTC	CASSLWDRVVYGYTF
TRBJ2-7	many	13	TRBD1	TRBV12-3/TRBV12-4	TGTGCCAGCAGTTGGACAGGGGGATACGAGCAGTACTTC	CASSWTGGYEQYF
TRBJ2-6	many	16	.	TRBV6-1	TGTGCCAGCAGTTACCCGGAATACTCTGGGGCCAACGTCCTGACTTTC	CASSYPEYSGANVLTF
TRBJ2-7	.	12	.	TRBV3-1	TGTGCCAGCAGCCAAGTTTCCTACGAGCAGTACTTC	CASSQVSYEQYF
TRBJ1-6	.	12	.	TRBV7-9	TGTGCCAGCAGCTCCTCGGGTTCACCCCTCCACTTT	CASSSSGSPLHF
TRBJ2-7	.	16	TRBD2	TRBV3-1	TGTGCCAGCAGCCAAGATATGATCGCGGGGGGCTACGAGCAGTACTTC	CASSQDMIAGGYEQYF
TRBJ1-2	few	13	TRBD1	TRBV12-3/TRBV12-4	TGTGCCAGCACCCTTGACAGGGCCTATGGCTACACCTTC	CASTLDRAYGYTF
TRBJ2-2	many	16	.	TRBV11-2	TGTGCCAGCAGCTTAGAACCGACAGGCTACCCCGGGGAGCTGTTTTTT	CASSLEPTGYPGELFF
TRBJ1-2	few	15	TRBD1	TRBV27	TGTGCCAGCAGTTTAGAAACGACAGGGTCGTTGGGCTACACCTTC	CASSLETTGSLGYTF
TRBJ1-2	few	13	.	TRBV10-3	TGTGCCATCAGCATCGACAGTGGCTATGGCTACACCTTC	CAISIDSGYGYTF
TRBJ2-1	.	13	.	TRBV5-4	TGTGCCAGCAGCTTTCCTAGTAGCAATGAGCAGTTCTTC	CASSFPSSNEQFF
TRBJ2-3	few	15	.	TRBV5-1	TGCGCCAGCAGCCCCAGGGGAGGTACCGCAGATACGCAGTATTTT	CASSPRGGTADTQYF
TRBJ2-2	many	14	TRBD2	TRBV7-2	TGTGCCAGCAGCGGCAGCGGGGGCACCGGGGAGCTGTTTTTT	CASSGSGGTGELFF
TRBJ2-3	many	17	TRBD2	TRBV7-3	TGTGCCAGCAGCTTAAGGCTTGGGGGGGTCAGCACAGATACGCAGTATTTT	CASSLRLGGVSTDTQYF
TRBJ1-1	.	12	TRBD1	TRBV24-1	TGTGCCACCAGCGACAAGACAGGGTGGGCTTTCTTT	CATSDKTGWAFF
TRBJ1-5	.	14	TRBD1	TRBV6-1	TGTGCCAGCAGACCGACAGGGCAGGTTCAGCCCCAGCATTTT	CASRPTGQVQPQHF
TRBJ2-1	many	14	.	TRBV12-3/TRBV12-4	TGTGCCAGCAGCCCGATGACAGGCTACAATGAGCAGTTCTTC	CASSPMTGYNEQFF
TRBJ2-5	.	10	.	TRBV12-3/TRBV12-4	TGTGCCAGCGCCTGGGAGACCCAGTACTTC	CASAWETQYF
TRBJ2-2	once	16	.	TRBV11-3	TGTGCCAGCAGCCCCCTACCGGGAACGAACACCGGGGAGCTGTTTTTT	CASSPLPGTNTGELFF
TRBJ2-5	many	14	.	TRBV12-3/TRBV12-4	TGTGCCAGCAGTTTGCCGGGGGGCGGACAGACCCAGTACTTC	CASSLPGGGQTQYF
TRBJ2-1	.	15	.	TRBV5-6	TGTGCCAGCAGCTCCGCGGGGGCAGGGGGGAATGAGCAGTTCTTC	CASSSAGAGGNEQFF
TRBJ1-2	.	16	.	TRBV12-3/TRBV12-4	TGTGCCAGCAGTACTAACCCAGGGGAGGGTAACTATGGCTACACCTTC	CASSTNPGEGNYGYTF
TRBJ2-7	.	16	.	TRBV6-2/TRBV6-3	TGTGCCAGCAGCGATCCCGCCCAGGGTTGGTTCTACGAGCAGTACTTC	CASSDPAQGWFYEQYF